Listed below are T cell receptor beta chains from one sample, sequenced in a study of shared clonotypes between healthy human individuals. Profiling relied on immunoSEQ multiplex PCR, and the TCRdb table lists in-frame clones only, not all of them. The data hold about 2 million clones, with roughly 94% observed a single time. What was sequenced was naive CD4+ T cells sorted from blood. These receptors originate from a man aged 18 to 35 in good health. Both conserved end residues are part of each CDR3. Fields, in order: J gene, D gene, clone size, V gene, CDR3 protein, CDR3 DNA. D genes are given only for firm matches. Some rows have no size entry. The others give once, few or many, or a class for an expanded clone.

J gene: TRBJ1-1; D gene: -; clone size: -; V gene: TRBV2; CDR3 protein: CASSEGSLTEAFF; CDR3 DNA: TGTGCCAGCAGTGAAGGGAGCCTCACTGAAGCTTTCTTT
J gene: TRBJ2-7; D gene: -; clone size: -; V gene: TRBV7-2; CDR3 protein: CASSFGRFYEQYF; CDR3 DNA: TGTGCCAGCAGCTTTGGACGGTTCTACGAGCAGTACTTC
J gene: TRBJ2-1; D gene: TRBD2; clone size: -; V gene: TRBV14; CDR3 protein: CASSPIAGLSSYNEQFF; CDR3 DNA: TGTGCCAGCAGCCCGATAGCGGGCCTGAGCTCCTACAATGAGCAGTTCTTC
J gene: TRBJ2-7; D gene: -; clone size: -; V gene: TRBV2; CDR3 protein: CASRADSSYEQYF; CDR3 DNA: TGTGCCAGCAGGGCGGACTCCTCCTACGAGCAGTACTTC
J gene: TRBJ1-3; D gene: TRBD1; clone size: -; V gene: TRBV6-7; CDR3 protein: CASSYPGDSSGNTIYF; CDR3 DNA: TGTGCCAGCAGTTACCCGGGGGACAGCTCTGGAAACACCATATATTTT
J gene: TRBJ2-3; D gene: TRBD2; clone size: -; V gene: TRBV15; CDR3 protein: CATSRSGGLTDTQYF; CDR3 DNA: TGTGCCACCAGCAGATCGGGGGGATTGACAGATACGCAGTATTTT
J gene: TRBJ1-1; D gene: -; clone size: -; V gene: TRBV20-1; CDR3 protein: CSAPGSTEAFF; CDR3 DNA: TGCAGTGCTCCCGGGAGCACTGAAGCTTTCTTT
J gene: TRBJ2-1; D gene: TRBD1; clone size: once; V gene: TRBV6-5; CDR3 protein: CASSYLGTGTNEQFF; CDR3 DNA: TGTGCCAGCAGTTATCTAGGGACAGGAACCAATGAGCAGTTCTTC
J gene: TRBJ1-6; D gene: TRBD1; clone size: once; V gene: TRBV19; CDR3 protein: CASSTDRVNSPLHF; CDR3 DNA: TGTGCCAGTAGTACAGACAGGGTTAATTCACCCCTCCACTTT
J gene: TRBJ2-7; D gene: -; clone size: -; V gene: TRBV18; CDR3 protein: CASSGRAAYIEQYF; CDR3 DNA: TGTGCCAGCTCAGGTAGGGCCGCATATATCGAGCAGTACTTC
J gene: TRBJ1-2; D gene: -; clone size: -; V gene: TRBV28; CDR3 protein: CASSPYSNYGYTF; CDR3 DNA: TGTGCCAGCAGTCCGTACAGTAACTATGGCTACACCTTC
J gene: TRBJ1-6; D gene: TRBD1; clone size: -; V gene: TRBV4-1; CDR3 protein: CASSAKTGLGNSPLHF; CDR3 DNA: TGCGCCAGCAGCGCCAAGACAGGGTTGGGGAATTCACCCCTCCACTTT
J gene: TRBJ1-5; D gene: TRBD1; clone size: -; V gene: TRBV2; CDR3 protein: CASSETGTGISPQHF; CDR3 DNA: TGTGCCAGCAGTGAAACCGGGACAGGGATATCGCCCCAGCATTTT